The text below deals with one TCR beta chain. Antigen specificity is unknown. This sample was included in a study of T cell repertoires and HLA-DP antigens. The CDR3 runs to 12 residues. J was trimmed by 9 bases and V by 6 bases; bases with no gene match: 5. Germline-derived CDR1 and CDR2 are MNHEY and SVGAGI. Amplification used primers for 54 TRBV and 13 TRBJ segments. TCRdb's copy holds only in-frame clones and misses some; the assay was immunoSEQ multiplex PCR. This table has over 100,000 clones, 85% to 95% appearing once. Findings and caveats of the study: Total CD4+ responders were stimulated by HeLa antigen-presenting cells. Average cumulative frequency of previously undetected clones was 36.3% against one allele and less than 60% against the other.

The source material was CD4+ T cells from PBMCs. The source is a woman under 30 in good health and CMV-seronegative. The chain carries TRBV6-5 and TRBJ2-1, with TRBD1 matching over 7 bases. CDR3 in amino acids: CASSPTGFEQFF. DNA for the CDR3: TGTGCCAGCAGCCCGACAGGGTTTGAGCAGTTCTTC.